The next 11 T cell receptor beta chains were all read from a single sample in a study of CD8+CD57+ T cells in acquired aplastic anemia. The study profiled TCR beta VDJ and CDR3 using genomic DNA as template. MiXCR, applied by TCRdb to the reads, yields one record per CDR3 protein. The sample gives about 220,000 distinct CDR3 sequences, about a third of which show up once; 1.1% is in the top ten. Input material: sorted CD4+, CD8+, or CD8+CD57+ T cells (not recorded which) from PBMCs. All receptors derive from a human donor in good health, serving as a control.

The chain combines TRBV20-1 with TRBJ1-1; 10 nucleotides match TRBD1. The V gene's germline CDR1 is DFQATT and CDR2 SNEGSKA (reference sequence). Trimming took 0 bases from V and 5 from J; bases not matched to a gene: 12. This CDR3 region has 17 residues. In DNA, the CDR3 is TGCAGTGCTAGAGACAGTCTCGGACAGGGGGGGGGGACTGAAGCTTTCTTT. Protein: CSARDSLGQGGGTEAFF.

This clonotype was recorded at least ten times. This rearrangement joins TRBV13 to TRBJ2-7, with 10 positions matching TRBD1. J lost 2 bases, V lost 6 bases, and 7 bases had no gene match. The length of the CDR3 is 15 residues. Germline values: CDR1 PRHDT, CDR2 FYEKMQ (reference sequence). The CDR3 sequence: CASSLRQGAAYEQYF. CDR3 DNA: TGTGCCAGCAGTTTACGACAGGGGGCGGCCTACGAGCAGTACTTC.

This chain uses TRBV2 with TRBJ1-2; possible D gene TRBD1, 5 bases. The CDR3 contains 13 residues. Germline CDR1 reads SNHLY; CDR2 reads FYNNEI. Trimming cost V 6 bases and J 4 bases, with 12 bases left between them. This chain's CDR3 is CASRGPSGYGYTF. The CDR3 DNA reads TGTGCCAGCAGGGGACCTTCTGGCTATGGCTACACCTTC.

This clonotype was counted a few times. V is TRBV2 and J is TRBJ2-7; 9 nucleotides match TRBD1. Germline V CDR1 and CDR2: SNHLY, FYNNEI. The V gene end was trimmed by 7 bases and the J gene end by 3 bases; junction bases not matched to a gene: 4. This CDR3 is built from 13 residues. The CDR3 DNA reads TGTGCCAGCACGGAGACAGGGGGCTACGAGCAGTACTTC. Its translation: CASTETGGYEQYF.

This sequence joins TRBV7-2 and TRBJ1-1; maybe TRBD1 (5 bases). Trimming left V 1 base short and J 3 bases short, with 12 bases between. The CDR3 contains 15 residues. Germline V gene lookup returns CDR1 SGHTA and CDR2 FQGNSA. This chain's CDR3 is CASSLVLGADTEAFF. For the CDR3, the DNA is TGTGCCAGCAGCTTAGTATTAGGGGCGGACACTGAAGCTTTCTTT.

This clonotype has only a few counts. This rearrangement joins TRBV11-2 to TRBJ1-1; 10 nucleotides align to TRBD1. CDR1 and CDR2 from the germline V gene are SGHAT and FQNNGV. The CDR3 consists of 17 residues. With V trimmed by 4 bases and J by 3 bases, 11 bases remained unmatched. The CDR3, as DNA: TGTGCCAGCAGCTCACAGACAGGGGGCGTGCGGGACACTGAAGCTTTCTTT. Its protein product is CASSSQTGGVRDTEAFF.

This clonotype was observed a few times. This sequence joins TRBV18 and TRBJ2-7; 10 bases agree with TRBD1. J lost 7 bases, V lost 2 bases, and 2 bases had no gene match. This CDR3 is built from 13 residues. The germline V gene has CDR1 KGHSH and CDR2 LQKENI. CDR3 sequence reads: CASSPDRGREQYF. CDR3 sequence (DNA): TGTGCCAGCTCACCAGACAGGGGGCGTGAGCAGTACTTC.

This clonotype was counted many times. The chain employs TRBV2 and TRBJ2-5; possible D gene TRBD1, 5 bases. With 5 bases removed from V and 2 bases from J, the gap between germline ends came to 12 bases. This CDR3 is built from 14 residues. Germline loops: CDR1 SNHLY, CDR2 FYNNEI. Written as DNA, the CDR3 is TGTGCCAGCAGTCCCGACAGATTTCAAGAGACCCAGTACTTC. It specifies CASSPDRFQETQYF.

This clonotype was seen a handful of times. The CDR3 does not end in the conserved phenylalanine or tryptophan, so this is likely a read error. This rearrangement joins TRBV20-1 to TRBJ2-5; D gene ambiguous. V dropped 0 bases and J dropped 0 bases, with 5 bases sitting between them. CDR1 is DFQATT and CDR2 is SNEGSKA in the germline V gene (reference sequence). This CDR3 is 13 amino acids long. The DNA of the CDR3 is TGCAGTGCTAGAGACTCATACCAAGAGACCCAGTACCTC. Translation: CSARDSYQETQYL.

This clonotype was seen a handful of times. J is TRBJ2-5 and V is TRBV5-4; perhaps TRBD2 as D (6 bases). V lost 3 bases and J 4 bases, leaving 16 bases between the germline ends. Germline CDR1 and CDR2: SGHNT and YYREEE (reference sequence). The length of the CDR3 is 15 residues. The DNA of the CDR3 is TGTGCCAGCAGCTCATACGGGGGAGCCGGAGAGACCCAGTACTTC. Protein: CASSSYGGAGETQYF.

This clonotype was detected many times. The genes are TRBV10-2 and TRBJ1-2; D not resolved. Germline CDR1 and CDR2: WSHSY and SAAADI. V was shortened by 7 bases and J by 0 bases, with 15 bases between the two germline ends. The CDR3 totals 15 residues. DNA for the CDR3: TGCGCCAGCATCATAGGTAAGACCTCTAACTATGGCTACACCTTC. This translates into CASIIGKTSNYGYTF.